This T cell receptor beta chain was retrieved from a study of T cells in Graves' hyperthyroidism and ophthalmopathy. The study's findings and limits: Progression to ophthalmopathy was predicted a median of about six months early. Most expanded thyroid clonotypes above 0.001 recurred in blood. Separation of ophthalmopathy from stable hyperthyroidism was achieved by a 13 V-J model.

After removal of 6 bases from V and 5 bases from J, the junction contained 16 bases not matched to a gene. The CDR3 length is 16 residues. Germline V gene lookup returns CDR1 LNHDA and CDR2 SQIVND (reference sequence). What was amplified from RNA transcripts were TCR beta CDR3 regions. The study used the HTBI primer set for a first-round RT-PCR of the TCR CDR3. TCRdb passed the multiplex PCR reads through MiXCR, listing each CDR3 protein once. The profile shows 700,000 or so distinct CDR3 sequences, roughly 15% of them singletons. With regard to this clonotype: Its antigen remains unknown.

Clinical symptoms, serum thyroxine and TRAb, thyroid ultrasound and orbital computed tomography together formed the diagnostic basis. Sequenced sample: blood. The receptor comes from a man between 18 and 29 years old with Graves' hyperthyroidism. This chain joins TRBV19 and TRBJ2-7, with 7 bases fitting TRBD2. CDR3 sequence reads: CASSKRGLLFGDEQYF. The CDR3 DNA is TGTGCCAGTAGCAAGAGGGGACTACTCTTCGGAGACGAGCAGTACTTC.